These 8 T cell receptor beta chains originate from one sample sequenced in a study of blood T cell repertoires in COVID-19. Assay used: immunoSEQ multiplex PCR; TCRdb lists only in-frame clones, some missing. This sample has 55,000 to 65,000 clones; around nine tenths occur once, and the top ten carry over 8%. The source material was peripheral blood. These receptor sequences come from a woman older than 75 with active COVID-19.

The chain couples TRBV3-1 (or the pseudogene TRBV3-2) to TRBJ2-5; the D gene is possibly TRBD2 (5 bases). The germline V and J ends were trimmed by 1 base and 5 bases, with 14 bases remaining between them. This CDR3 is 15 amino acids long. Germline CDR1 is LGHDT and CDR2 is YNNKEL (reference sequence). The CDR3 reads CASSQGPSGGETQYF. The CDR3, as DNA: TGTGCCAGCAGCCAAGGTCCCTCTGGCGGGGAGACCCAGTACTTC.

This clone was detected only once. The V gene is TRBV20-1, the J gene TRBJ1-1; D unclear. The germline V and J ends were trimmed by 3 bases and 4 bases, with 6 bases remaining between them. Germline CDR1 reads DFQATT; CDR2 reads SNEGSKA (reference sequence). The CDR3 covers 11 residues. The chain's CDR3 is CSASLPTEAFF. In DNA, the CDR3 is TGCAGTGCTAGCCTTCCCACTGAAGCTTTCTTT.

This clone was seen once. The rearrangement uses TRBV7-8 and TRBJ2-1, with D hard to call. Trimming shortened V by 4 bases and J by 0 bases, and 16 bases separated the two germline ends. Germline assignment: CDR1 SGHVS and CDR2 FQNEAQ. This CDR3 contains 17 residues. CDR3 residues: CASSSPIEALSYNEQFF. The CDR3, as DNA: TGTGCCAGCAGCTCCCCCATCGAGGCCCTCTCCTACAATGAGCAGTTCTTC.

This chain joins TRBV21-1 and TRBJ2-2; the listed D gene, TRBD2, was not tested against the DNA. TRBV21-1 is a known pseudogene. The CDR3 has 15 amino acids. The CDR3 DNA is TGTGCCAGCAGCGGCGGGACTTCTAACACCGGGGAGCTGTTTTTT. Its translation: CASSGGTSNTGELFF.

CDR3 sequence reads: CASSLDSSGYNEQFF. DNA of the CDR3: TGCGCCAGCAGCTTGGATTCTAGCGGCTACAATGAGCAGTTCTTC. The rearrangement links TRBV5-1 to TRBJ2-1; 7 bases agree with TRBD2. The CDR3 sequence is 15 residues long. With V trimmed by 0 bases and J by 3 bases, 3 bases remained unmatched. CDR1 is SGHRS, CDR2 YFSETQ, per germline.

The chain carries TRBV10-1 and TRBJ2-7, with 9 bases lining up with TRBD1. This CDR3 comprises 13 residues. The junction had 1 base not matched to a gene; V was cut back by 0 bases and J by 7 bases. The germline gives CDR1 WNHNN, CDR2 SYGVQD (reference sequence). The CDR3 region has the DNA TGCGCCAGCAGTGAGTCGACAGGGGGGGAGCAGTACGTC. Translation gives CASSESTGGEQYV.

A remark on this clone: Other DNA sequences of this sample code for an identical CDR3. The chain is built from TRBV3-1 (or the pseudogene TRBV3-2) and TRBJ2-7, with 8 nucleotides matching TRBD1. This CDR3 contains 14 residues. Trimming cost V 1 base and J 2 bases; bases outside gene matches: 1. The V gene's germline CDR1 is LGHDT and CDR2 YNNKEL (reference sequence). The CDR3 coding sequence is TGTGCCAGCAGCCAAGGGACAGGGACCTACGAGCAGTACTTC. Protein product: CASSQGTGTYEQYF.

The J gene is TRBJ2-5, the V gene TRBV5-5, with 9 bases that match TRBD2. The V segment lost 2 bases and the J segment 5 bases; nucleotides outside the gene matches: 7. This CDR3 has 15 residues. CDR1 is SGHKS and CDR2 is YYEKEE in the germline V gene (reference sequence). CDR3 coding DNA: TGTGCCAGCAGCTTTGCGGGAGGGCCCGGGGAGACCCAGTACTTC. Encoded protein: CASSFAGGPGETQYF.